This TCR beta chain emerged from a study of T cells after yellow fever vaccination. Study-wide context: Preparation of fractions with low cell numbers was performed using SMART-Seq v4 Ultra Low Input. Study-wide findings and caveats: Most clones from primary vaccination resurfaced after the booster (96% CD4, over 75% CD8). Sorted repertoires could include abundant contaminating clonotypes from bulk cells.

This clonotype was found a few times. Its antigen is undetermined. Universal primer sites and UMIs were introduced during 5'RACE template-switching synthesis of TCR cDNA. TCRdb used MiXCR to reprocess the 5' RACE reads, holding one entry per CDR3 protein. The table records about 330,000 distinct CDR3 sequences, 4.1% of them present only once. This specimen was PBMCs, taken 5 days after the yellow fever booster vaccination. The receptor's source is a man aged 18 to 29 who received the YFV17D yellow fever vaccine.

CDR3 loop: CASRGTSGYTGELFF. The CDR3, as DNA: TGTGCCAGCAGAGGGACTAGCGGGTACACCGGGGAGCTGTTTTTT. The V and J genes are TRBV6-1 and TRBJ2-2; TRBD2 matches at 12 bases. Germline V lookup: CDR1 MNHNS, CDR2 SASEGT. The CDR3 runs to 15 residues. V lost 6 bases and J lost 3; bases outside the gene matches: 2.